This is a list of T cell receptor beta chains from one sample in a study of CD4 T cells in relation to SARS-CoV-2 and coronaviruses. These receptors have no known antigen. Clones were sequenced by immunoSEQ multiplex PCR, and TCRdb holds only the in-frame ones, with some missing. The data hold 25,000 to 30,000 clones, with around two thirds observed a single time. The sequenced material came from CD4+ T cells from PBMCs, cultured in vitro. These TCRs come from a human donor in good health. The CDR3 runs from the conserved cysteine through the conserved F or W. D genes are given only for firm matches. Size is omitted from some rows. Given values are once, few, many or a class for expanded clones.

J gene: TRBJ1-5
V gene: TRBV6-5
clone size: NA
D gene: NA
CDR3 DNA: TGTGCCAGCAGTTACTCAAGGTATTCCAATCAGCCCCAGCATTTT
CDR3 protein: CASSYSRYSNQPQHF

J gene: TRBJ2-3
V gene: TRBV13
clone size: NA
D gene: NA
CDR3 DNA: TGTGCCAGCAGCTTAGGGCAGAGCGATACGCAGTATTTT
CDR3 protein: CASSLGQSDTQYF

J gene: TRBJ2-1
V gene: TRBV3-1/TRBV3-2
clone size: few
D gene: NA
CDR3 DNA: TGTGCCAGCAGCCATGCAGCGGGTGAGCAGTTCTTC
CDR3 protein: CASSHAAGEQFF

J gene: TRBJ2-7
V gene: TRBV3-1/TRBV3-2
clone size: NA
D gene: NA
CDR3 DNA: TGTGCCAGCAGCGCACCGGGACTTAAAGACTACGAGCAGTACTTC
CDR3 protein: CASSAPGLKDYEQYF

J gene: TRBJ1-1
V gene: TRBV5-1
clone size: NA
D gene: NA
CDR3 DNA: TGCGCCAGCAGCTTACCCGACAGGAACACTGAAGCTTTCTTT
CDR3 protein: CASSLPDRNTEAFF

J gene: TRBJ2-7
V gene: TRBV5-8
clone size: once
D gene: NA
CDR3 DNA: TGTGCCAGCAGCTTGGGTCGGAAGACTAGTAGGCAACCTCCTTACGAGCAGTACTTC
CDR3 protein: CASSLGRKTSRQPPYEQYF

J gene: TRBJ2-5
V gene: TRBV5-1
clone size: NA
D gene: NA
CDR3 DNA: TGCGCCAGCAGCTTATCGGTGTACCAAGAGACCCAGTACTTC
CDR3 protein: CASSLSVYQETQYF

J gene: TRBJ2-1
V gene: TRBV14
clone size: NA
D gene: NA
CDR3 DNA: TGTGCCAGCAGCCAAGATGGGGGACCGAAACACAATGAGCAGTTCTTC
CDR3 protein: CASSQDGGPKHNEQFF

J gene: TRBJ2-5
V gene: TRBV19
clone size: NA
D gene: TRBD2
CDR3 DNA: TGTGCCAGTACGAGCGGGAGAGGAGAGACCCAGTACTTC
CDR3 protein: CASTSGRGETQYF

J gene: TRBJ1-6
V gene: TRBV5-6
clone size: once
D gene: NA
CDR3 DNA: TGTGCCAGCAGCTTAGGTCCAGGGGAGGGTTCACCCCTCCACTTT
CDR3 protein: CASSLGPGEGSPLHF

J gene: TRBJ1-1
V gene: TRBV5-8
clone size: once
D gene: NA
CDR3 DNA: TGTGCCAGCAGCTTAGGTTCGACAACAATGAACACTGAAGCTTTCTTT
CDR3 protein: CASSLGSTTMNTEAFF

J gene: TRBJ1-1
V gene: TRBV5-1
clone size: NA
D gene: NA
CDR3 DNA: TGCGCCAGCAGCTTGTCCGCGGACACTGAAGCTTTCTTT
CDR3 protein: CASSLSADTEAFF

J gene: TRBJ2-2
V gene: TRBV7-8
clone size: NA
D gene: NA
CDR3 DNA: TGTGCCAGCAGCTTTGATAGGCCGAACACCGGGGAGCTGTTTTTT
CDR3 protein: CASSFDRPNTGELFF

J gene: TRBJ1-2
V gene: TRBV2
clone size: NA
D gene: NA
CDR3 DNA: TGTGCCAGCAGTGAGGGGGCGCAGGGCTACACCTTC
CDR3 protein: CASSEGAQGYTF

J gene: TRBJ1-6
V gene: TRBV9
clone size: NA
D gene: NA
CDR3 DNA: TGTGCCAGCAGCGCAGGGGTTCGTGATTCACCCCTCCACTTT
CDR3 protein: CASSAGVRDSPLHF

J gene: TRBJ2-1
V gene: TRBV3-1/TRBV3-2
clone size: NA
D gene: TRBD1
CDR3 DNA: TGTGCCAGCAGCCCGTTACCTCGGACAGGGGACAATGAGCAGTTCTTC
CDR3 protein: CASSPLPRTGDNEQFF

J gene: TRBJ1-5
V gene: TRBV5-5
clone size: NA
D gene: TRBD1
CDR3 DNA: TGTGCCAGCAGCCCAGACAGGGCCAATCAGCCCCAGCATTTT
CDR3 protein: CASSPDRANQPQHF

J gene: TRBJ2-5
V gene: TRBV9
clone size: NA
D gene: TRBD2
CDR3 DNA: TGTGCCAGCAGCGTAGGCGCGGGGGGCGTAGAGACCCAGTACTTC
CDR3 protein: CASSVGAGGVETQYF

J gene: TRBJ1-4
V gene: TRBV5-1
clone size: NA
D gene: TRBD1
CDR3 DNA: TGCGCCAGCAGCTTGAACCAGGGGGATGAAAAACTGTTTTTT
CDR3 protein: CASSLNQGDEKLFF

J gene: TRBJ1-6
V gene: TRBV6-6
clone size: NA
D gene: NA
CDR3 DNA: TGTGCCAGCAGTTACGGGGGGAGCAATTCACCCCTCCACTTT
CDR3 protein: CASSYGGSNSPLHF

J gene: TRBJ1-2
V gene: TRBV10-3
clone size: NA
D gene: NA
CDR3 DNA: TGTGCCATCACCCCCGACGTCAGAGCTAATGGCTACACCTTC
CDR3 protein: CAITPDVRANGYTF

J gene: TRBJ2-1
V gene: TRBV11-3
clone size: few
D gene: TRBD2
CDR3 DNA: TGTGCCAGCAGCTATGTGGGAGGGCCGGGATACAATGAGCAGTTCTTC
CDR3 protein: CASSYVGGPGYNEQFF

J gene: TRBJ2-5
V gene: TRBV5-1
clone size: large
D gene: TRBD2
CDR3 DNA: TGCGCCAGCAGCTCCCCCCGGGCTAGCGGGACCGCTCAAGAGACCCAGTACTTC
CDR3 protein: CASSSPRASGTAQETQYF

J gene: TRBJ2-5
V gene: TRBV7-2
clone size: NA
D gene: NA
CDR3 DNA: TGTGCCAGCAGCACCTACGCACGGGGGGAGACCCAGTACTTC
CDR3 protein: CASSTYARGETQYF

J gene: TRBJ2-3
V gene: TRBV19
clone size: NA
D gene: NA
CDR3 DNA: TGTGCCAGTACCCCGGGAGGGGGCGTCTCAGATACGCAGTATTTT
CDR3 protein: CASTPGGGVSDTQYF

J gene: TRBJ2-7
V gene: TRBV7-2
clone size: NA
D gene: NA
CDR3 DNA: TGTGCCAGCAGCACTGCCGGGACTTCGAGGAACGAGCAGTACTTC
CDR3 protein: CASSTAGTSRNEQYF

J gene: TRBJ2-5
V gene: TRBV5-1
clone size: NA
D gene: NA
CDR3 DNA: TGCGCCAGCAGCTTGGATGGACAGACCCAAGAGACCCAGTACTTC
CDR3 protein: CASSLDGQTQETQYF